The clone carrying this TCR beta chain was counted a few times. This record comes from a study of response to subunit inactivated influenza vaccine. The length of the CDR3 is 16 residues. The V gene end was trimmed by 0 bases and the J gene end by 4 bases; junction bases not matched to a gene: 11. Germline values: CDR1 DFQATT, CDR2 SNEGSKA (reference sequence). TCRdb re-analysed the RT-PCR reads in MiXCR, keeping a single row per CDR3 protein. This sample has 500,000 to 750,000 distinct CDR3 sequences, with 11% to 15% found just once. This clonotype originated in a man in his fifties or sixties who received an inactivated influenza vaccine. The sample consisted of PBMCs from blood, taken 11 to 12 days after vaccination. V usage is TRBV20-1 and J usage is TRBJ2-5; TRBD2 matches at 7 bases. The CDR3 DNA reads TGCAGTGCTAGAGACAGCGGGGCCCCTATGGGAGAGACCCAGTACTTC. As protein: CSARDSGAPMGETQYF.